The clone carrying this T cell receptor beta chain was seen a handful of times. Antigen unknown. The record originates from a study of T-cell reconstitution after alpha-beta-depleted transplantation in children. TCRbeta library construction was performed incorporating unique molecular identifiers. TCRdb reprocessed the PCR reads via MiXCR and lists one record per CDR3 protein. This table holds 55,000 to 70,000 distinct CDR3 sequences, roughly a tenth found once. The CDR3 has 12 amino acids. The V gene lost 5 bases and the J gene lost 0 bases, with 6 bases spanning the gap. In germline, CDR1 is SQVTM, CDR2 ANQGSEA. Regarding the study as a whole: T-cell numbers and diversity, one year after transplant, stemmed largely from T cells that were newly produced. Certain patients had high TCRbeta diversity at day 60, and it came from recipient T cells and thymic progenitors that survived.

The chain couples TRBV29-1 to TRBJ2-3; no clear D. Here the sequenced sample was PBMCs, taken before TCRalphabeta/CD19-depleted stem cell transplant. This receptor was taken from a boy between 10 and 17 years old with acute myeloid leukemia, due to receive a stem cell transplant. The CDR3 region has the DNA TGCAGCGTTTCACGAAGCACAGATACGCAGTATTTT. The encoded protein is CSVSRSTDTQYF.